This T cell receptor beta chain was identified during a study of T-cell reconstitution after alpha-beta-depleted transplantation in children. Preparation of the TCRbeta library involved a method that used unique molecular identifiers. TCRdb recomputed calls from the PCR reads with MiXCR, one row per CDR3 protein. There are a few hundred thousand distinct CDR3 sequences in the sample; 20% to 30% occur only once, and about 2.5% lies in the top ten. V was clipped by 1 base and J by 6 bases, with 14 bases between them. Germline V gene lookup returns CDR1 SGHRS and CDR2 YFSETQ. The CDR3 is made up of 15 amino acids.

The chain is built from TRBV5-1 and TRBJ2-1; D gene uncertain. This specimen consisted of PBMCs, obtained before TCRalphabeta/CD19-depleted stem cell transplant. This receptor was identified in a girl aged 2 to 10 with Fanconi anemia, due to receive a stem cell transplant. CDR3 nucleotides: TGCGCCAGCAGCTTGCGTGGGCCCTCGAGCAATGAGCAGTTCTTC. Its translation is CASSLRGPSSNEQFF.